The sequence of this TCR beta chain was determined in a study of blood T cell repertoires in COVID-19. Study as a whole: Italy, Spain and the United States were the sources of the convalescent and acute COVID-19 samples.

Original analysis: Reference gene primer amplification gave nucleated cell count estimates. The repertoire was sequenced with immunoSEQ multiplex PCR; TCRdb's copy has only in-frame clones and lacks some. Clone size and V and J calls were adopted from that table, with D and trimming inferred from the DNA. The sample lists about 280,000 clones; around 85% were seen once. The CDR3 has 14 amino acids. Germline CDR1 and CDR2: LNHDA and SQIVND (reference sequence). With 8 bases removed from V and 0 bases from J, the gap between germline ends came to 11 bases. The sample holds a few counts of this clone. The rearrangement joins TRBV19 to TRBJ1-5, with D maybe TRBD1 (5 bases). The TCR originated in a man between 45 and 60 years old with active or convalescent COVID-19. Sequencing was done on a sample of peripheral blood. The CDR3 sequence: CASGDSYSNQPQHF. CDR3 bases: TGTGCCAGTGGTGACAGTTATAGCAATCAGCCCCAGCATTTT. The complete variable domain, with remaining parts taken from reference TRBV19 and TRBJ1-5, reads DGGITQSPKYLFRKEGQNVTLSCEQNLNHDAMYWYRQDPGQGLRLIYYSQIVNDFQKGDIAEGYSVSREKKESFPLTVTSAQKNPTAFYLCASGDSYSNQPQHFGDGTRLSIL.